Below, 19 T cell receptor beta chains from the same sample are listed, as sequenced in a study of T cells expressing NK-cell markers. Reprocessing the 5' RACE reads, TCRdb reports a single entry for every CDR3 protein and omits DNA. The sample features more than 90,000 distinct CDR3 sequences, with 15% to 20% in its top ten. Specimen: blood T cells: a sorted CD56 or NKG2C T cell subset, CD4+ or CD8+ T cells, or bulk PBMC T cells (not recorded which). The receptors derive from a woman aged 18 to 75 in good health.

This CDR3 is CASSLQDNYEQYF. The chain couples TRBV5-1 to TRBJ2-7; with no DNA, the TCRdb D assignment of TRBD1 cannot be verified. Germline-derived CDR1 and CDR2 are SGHRS and YFSETQ. The CDR3 has 13 amino acids.

This rearrangement joins TRBV5-1 to TRBJ1-1; TCRdb reports TRBD1, a call that lacks DNA to check it against. This CDR3 is built from 16 residues. The germline gives CDR1 SGHRS, CDR2 YFSETQ. The CDR3 loop reads CASSPDRTGVGTEAFF.

This chain uses TRBV11-2 with TRBJ2-3; TCRdb names TRBD2, which stays unverified in the absence of DNA. CDR3 length: 15 residues. Germline values: CDR1 SGHAT, CDR2 FQNNGV. The CDR3 sequence is CASSPVRQPPDTQYF.

CDR3 residues: CASSKGLFSTDTQYF. The chain uses TRBV5-6 and TRBJ2-3. Germline CDR1 reads SGHDT; CDR2 reads YYEEEE. The CDR3 runs to 15 residues.

V usage is TRBV27 and J usage is TRBJ2-1; the TCRdb call, TRBD2, lacks DNA for checking. This CDR3 contains 16 residues. Germline CDR1 MNHEY, CDR2 SMNVEV (reference sequence). CDR3 loop: CASSRSGRASYNEQFF.

The chain has TRBV11-2 and TRBJ2-5. The CDR3 sequence is 13 residues long. Germline V lookup: CDR1 SGHAT, CDR2 FQNNGV. CDR3 residues: CASSLEVQETQYF.

V gene TRBV5-1 combines with J gene TRBJ2-5. The CDR3 is 13 residues long. From germline, CDR1 is SGHRS and CDR2 YFSETQ. This CDR3 reads CASSLGTPETQYF. Full variable domain (outside the CDR3, taken from reference TRBV5-1 and TRBJ2-5): KAGVTQTPRYLIKTRGQQVTLSCSPISGHRSVSWYQQTPGQGLQFLFEYFSETQRNKGNFPGRFSGRQFSNSRSEMNVSTLELGDSALYLCASSLGTPETQYFGPGTRLLVL.

The chain links TRBV29-1 to TRBJ2-1; TCRdb outputs TRBD1, but without DNA this stays unchecked. Germline V gives CDR1 SQVTM, CDR2 ANQGSEA. CDR3 length: 18 amino acids. This CDR3 reads CSVVGGHEGRDSYNEQFF.

The rearrangement joins TRBV11-2 to TRBJ2-5; checking the TCRdb D call of TRBD2 is not possible without DNA. Germline loops: CDR1 SGHAT, CDR2 FQNNGV. This CDR3 comprises 16 residues. CDR3: CASSSWTSGPQETQYF. The whole variable domain, remainder taken from reference TRBV11-2 and TRBJ2-5, is EAGVAQSPRYKIIEKRQSVAFWCNPISGHATLYWYQQILGQGPKLLIQFQNNGVVDDSQLPKDRFSAERLKGVDSTLKIQPAKLEDSAVYLCASSSWTSGPQETQYFGPGTRLLVL.

V usage is TRBV27 and J usage is TRBJ2-1. The CDR3 sequence is 14 residues long. CDR1 and CDR2 from the germline V gene are MNHEY and SMNVEV (reference sequence). The CDR3 region is CASQPFRTYNEQFF.

This chain joins TRBV18 and TRBJ1-5. Germline CDR1 reads KGHSH; CDR2 reads LQKENI. This CDR3 has 18 residues. Here the CDR3 reads CASSSDPIKRDSNQPQHF.

This chain joins TRBV7-9 and TRBJ2-5; there is no DNA to check the TCRdb D call of TRBD1. This CDR3 is built from 14 residues. Germline V gives CDR1 SEHNR, CDR2 FQNEAQ (reference sequence). The CDR3 loop reads CASSHRGHQETQYF. Looking up the rest from reference TRBV7-9 and TRBJ2-5 gives the full variable domain: DTGVSQNPRHKITKRGQNVTFRCDPISEHNRLYWYRQTLGQGPEFLTYFQNEAQLEKSRLLSDRFSAERPKGSFSTLEIQRTEQGDSAMYLCASSHRGHQETQYFGPGTRLLVL.

CDR3 sequence: CASSPPAGGHNTGELFF. J is TRBJ2-2 and V is TRBV18; TCRdb gives TRBD1 as the D gene, but with no DNA this cannot be confirmed. The germline V gene encodes CDR1 KGHSH and CDR2 LQKENI. CDR3 size: 17 residues.

The genes are TRBV28 and TRBJ2-1; lacking DNA, the TRBD2 call made by TCRdb goes unchecked. The V gene's germline CDR1 is MDHEN and CDR2 SYDVKM. CDR3 length: 12 residues. The CDR3 reads CASSLARNEQFF.

The genes are TRBV19 and TRBJ2-5; TCRdb selects TRBD1, and the lack of DNA leaves this call unchecked. The CDR3 consists of 13 residues. The germline V gene has CDR1 LNHDA and CDR2 SQIVND (reference sequence). CDR3 residues: CASRARSQETQYF.

The chain is built from TRBV7-3 and TRBJ2-1; checking the TCRdb D call of TRBD1 is not possible without DNA. Germline-derived CDR1 and CDR2 are SGHTA and FQGTGA. This CDR3 contains 17 residues. The CDR3 sequence is CASSSPGSGTGGNEQFF.

The chain links TRBV15 to TRBJ2-7; TCRdb returns TRBD1, unconfirmable since there is no DNA. Per germline, CDR1 LNHNV and CDR2 YYDKDF (reference sequence). The CDR3 has 15 residues. The chain's CDR3 is CATSRATGLVYEQYF. Full variable domain (remainder filled in from reference TRBV15 and TRBJ2-7): DAMVIQNPRYQVTQFGKPVTLSCSQTLNHNVMYWYQQKSSQAPKLLFHYYDKDFNNEADTPDNFQSRRPNTSFCFLDIRSPGLGDTAMYLCATSRATGLVYEQYFGPGTRLTVT.

The gene calls are TRBV20-1 and TRBJ1-6; the D call of TRBD1 rests on TCRdb alone, since no DNA is present to check it. The length of the CDR3 is 13 residues. The germline gives CDR1 DFQATT, CDR2 SNEGSKA (reference sequence). CDR3 amino acids: CSATGQGFSPLHF.

The rearrangement uses TRBV4-3 and TRBJ1-3. Germline V CDR1 and CDR2: LGHNA, YSLEER. The CDR3 loop spans 15 amino acids. The CDR3 loop reads CASSQGPSSGNTIYF.